This T cell receptor beta chain was documented in a study of PD-1 blockade in classical Hodgkin lymphoma. Study-level results: Only CD4+ TCR diversity, not CD8+, had risen significantly by C4D1. Factors driving the repertoire differences, possibly disease activity or prior therapy, remain undefined.

Sample time point: cycle 4 day 1 (C4D1), after 6 weeks of nivolumab. Each patient's relapse followed autologous stem cell transplantation, and brentuximab vedotin exposure varied. Clones were read by immunoSEQ multiplex PCR, and TCRdb kept only the in-frame ones, dropping some. The data contain just under 65,000 clones, around nine tenths of them singletons. The CDR3 contains 13 residues. V was trimmed by 2 bases and J by 0 bases, leaving 4 bases between them. Germline CDR1 SGHNT, CDR2 YYREEE (reference sequence). Points on this clone: The antigen remains undetermined.

The chain is built from TRBV5-4 and TRBJ2-3, with D unclear. This receptor was identified in a human donor with classical Hodgkin lymphoma. Source: peripheral blood mononuclear cells (PBMCs), taken before the fourth cycle of nivolumab. The CDR3 sequence: CASSFGSTDTQYF. In nucleotides, the CDR3 is TGTGCCAGCAGCTTTGGCAGCACAGATACGCAGTATTTT. The variable domain in full, completed from reference TRBV5-4 and TRBJ2-3, reads ETGVTQSPTHLIKTRGQQVTLRCSSQSGHNTVSWYQQALGQGPQFIFQYYREEENGRGNFPPRFSGLQFPNYSSELNVNALELDDSALYLCASSFGSTDTQYFGPGTRLTVL.